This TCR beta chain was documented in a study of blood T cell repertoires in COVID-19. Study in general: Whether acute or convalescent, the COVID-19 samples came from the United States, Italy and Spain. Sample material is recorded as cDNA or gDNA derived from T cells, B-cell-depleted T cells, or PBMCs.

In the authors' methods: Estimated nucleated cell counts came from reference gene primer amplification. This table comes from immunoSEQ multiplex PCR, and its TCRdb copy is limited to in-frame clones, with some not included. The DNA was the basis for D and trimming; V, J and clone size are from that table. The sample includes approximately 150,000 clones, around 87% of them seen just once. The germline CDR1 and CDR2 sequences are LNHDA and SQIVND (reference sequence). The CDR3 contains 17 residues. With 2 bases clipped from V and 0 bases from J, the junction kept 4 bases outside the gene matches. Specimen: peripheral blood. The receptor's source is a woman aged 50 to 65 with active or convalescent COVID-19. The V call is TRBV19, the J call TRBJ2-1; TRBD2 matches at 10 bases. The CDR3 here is CASSISASGSSYNEQFF. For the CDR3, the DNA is TGTGCCAGTAGTATAAGCGCTAGCGGGAGCTCCTACAATGAGCAGTTCTTC.